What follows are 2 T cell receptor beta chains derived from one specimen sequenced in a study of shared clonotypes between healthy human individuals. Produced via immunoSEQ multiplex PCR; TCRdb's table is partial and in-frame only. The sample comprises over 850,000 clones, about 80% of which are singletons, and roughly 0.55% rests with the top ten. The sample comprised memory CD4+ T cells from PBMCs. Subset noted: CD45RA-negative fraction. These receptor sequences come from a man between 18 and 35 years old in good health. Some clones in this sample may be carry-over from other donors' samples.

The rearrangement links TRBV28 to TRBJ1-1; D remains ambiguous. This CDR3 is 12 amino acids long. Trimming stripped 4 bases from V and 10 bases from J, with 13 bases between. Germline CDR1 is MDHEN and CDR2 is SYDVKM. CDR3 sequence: CASSSGQGGAFF. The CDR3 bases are TGTGCCAGCAGTTCAGGTCAAGGAGGAGCTTTCTTT. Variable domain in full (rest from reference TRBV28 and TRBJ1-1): DVKVTQSSRYLVKRTGEKVFLECVQDMDHENMFWYRQDPGLGLRLIYFSYDVKMKEKGDIPEGYSVSREKKERFSLILESASTNQTSMYLCASSSGQGGAFFGQGTRLTVV.

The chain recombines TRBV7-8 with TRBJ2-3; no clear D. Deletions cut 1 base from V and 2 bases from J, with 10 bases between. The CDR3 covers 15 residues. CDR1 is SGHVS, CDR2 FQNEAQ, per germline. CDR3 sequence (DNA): TGTGCCAGCAGCTTAGACAGATTTTACACAGATACGCAGTATTTT. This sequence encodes CASSLDRFYTDTQYF.